This T cell receptor (beta chain) came from a study of OX40 agonist ivuxolimab in advanced cancers. Across the study: Cohort: more than 75% men, mean age 60, aged roughly 23 to 79. Study results and caveats: At 0.1 to 3.0 mg/kg and by week 6, clonal expansion occurred in CD4+ and CD8+ blood T cells.

If patients had autoimmune disease history or systemic immunosuppression, they were excluded. Repertoires were generated with immunoSEQ multiplex PCR, while TCRdb's copy carries only in-frame clones and drops some. The data show approximately 92,000 clones, 70% to 85% seen once. V shed 4 bases and J 7 bases; nucleotides not matched to a gene: 10. CDR1 is SGHDN, CDR2 FVKESK, per germline. The CDR3 spans 14 residues. The table lists this clone with many counts. Its target is unknown. Sample: CD4+ or CD8+ T cells sorted from blood, taken in a trial of the OX40 agonist ivuxolimab. The origin of this receptor is an adult with an advanced solid tumor such as melanoma, head and neck, liver or kidney cancer. The chain employs TRBV14 and TRBJ2-7, with 7 bases aligning to TRBD2. In DNA, the CDR3 is TGTGCCAGCAGCCCTAGCGGACCCACGGGGGAGCAGTACTTC. Translating gives CASSPSGPTGEQYF. The whole variable domain, filled in from reference TRBV14 and TRBJ2-7, reads EAGVTQFPSHSVIEKGQTVTLRCDPISGHDNLYWYRRVMGKEIKFLLHFVKESKQDESGMPNNRFLAERTGGTYSTLKVQPAELEDSGVYFCASSPSGPTGEQYFGPGTRLTVT.